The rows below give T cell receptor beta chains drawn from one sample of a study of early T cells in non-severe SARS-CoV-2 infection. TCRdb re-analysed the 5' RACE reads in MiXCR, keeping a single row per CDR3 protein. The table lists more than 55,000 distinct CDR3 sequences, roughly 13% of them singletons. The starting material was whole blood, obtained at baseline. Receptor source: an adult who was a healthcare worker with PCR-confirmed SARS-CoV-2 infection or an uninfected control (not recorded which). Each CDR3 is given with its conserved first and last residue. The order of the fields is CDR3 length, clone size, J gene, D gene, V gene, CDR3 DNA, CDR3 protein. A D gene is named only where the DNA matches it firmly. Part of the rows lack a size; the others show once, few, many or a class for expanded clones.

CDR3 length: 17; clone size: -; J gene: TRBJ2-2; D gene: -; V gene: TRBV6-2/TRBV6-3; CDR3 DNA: TGTGCCAGCAGTCGCCCCAGCGGAGCGACGAACACCGGGGAGCTGTTTTTT; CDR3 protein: CASSRPSGATNTGELFF
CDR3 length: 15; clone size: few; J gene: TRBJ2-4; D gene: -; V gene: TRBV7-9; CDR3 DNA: TGTGCCAGCAGCTTAGCGCTTCCAGGGGTGAACATTCAGTACTTC; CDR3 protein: CASSLALPGVNIQYF
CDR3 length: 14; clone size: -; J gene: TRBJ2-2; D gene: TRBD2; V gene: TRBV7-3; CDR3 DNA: TGTGCCAGCAGCCCCGGACTAGCGGGAGGGGAGCTGTTTTTT; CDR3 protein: CASSPGLAGGELFF
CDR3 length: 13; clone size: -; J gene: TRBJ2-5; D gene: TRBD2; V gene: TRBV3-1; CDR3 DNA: TGTGCCAGCAGATTAGCGGGAGAAGAGACCCAGTACTTC; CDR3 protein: CASRLAGEETQYF
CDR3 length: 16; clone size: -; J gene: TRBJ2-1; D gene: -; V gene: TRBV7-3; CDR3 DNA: TGTGCCAGCAGCGCCTCCCCGGGACCACGATACAATGAGCAGTTCTTC; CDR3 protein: CASSASPGPRYNEQFF
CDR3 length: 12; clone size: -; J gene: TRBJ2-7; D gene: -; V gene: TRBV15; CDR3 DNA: TGTGCCACCAGCAGAGACCTGAGCGAGCAGTACTTC; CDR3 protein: CATSRDLSEQYF
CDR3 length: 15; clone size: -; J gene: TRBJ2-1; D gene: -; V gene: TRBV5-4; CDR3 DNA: TGTGCCAGCAGGGCGCGCGGGGGCGCCTACAATGAGCAGTTCTTC; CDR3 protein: CASRARGGAYNEQFF
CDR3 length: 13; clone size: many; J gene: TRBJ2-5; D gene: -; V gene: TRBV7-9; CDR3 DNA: TGTGCCAGCAGCTCAGCAGTACAAGAGACCCAGTACTTC; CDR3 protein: CASSSAVQETQYF
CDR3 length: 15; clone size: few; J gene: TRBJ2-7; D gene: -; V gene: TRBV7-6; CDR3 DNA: TGTGCCAGCAGCTCGGCCATAGGACGGAACTACGAGCAGTACTTC; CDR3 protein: CASSSAIGRNYEQYF
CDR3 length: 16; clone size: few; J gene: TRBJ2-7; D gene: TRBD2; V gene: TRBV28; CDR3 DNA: TGTGCCAGCAGTAGACTAGCGGGGGCACTCTCCTACGAGCAGTACTTC; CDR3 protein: CASSRLAGALSYEQYF
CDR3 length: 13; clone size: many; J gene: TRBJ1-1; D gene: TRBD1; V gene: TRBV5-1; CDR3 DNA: TGCGCCAGCAGCTCGACAGGGGCCACTGAAGCTTTCTTT; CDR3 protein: CASSSTGATEAFF
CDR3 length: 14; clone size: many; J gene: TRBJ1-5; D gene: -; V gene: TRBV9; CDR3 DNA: TGTGCCAGCAGCGTAGATGGGGGCGTTCAGCCCCAGCATTTT; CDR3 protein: CASSVDGGVQPQHF
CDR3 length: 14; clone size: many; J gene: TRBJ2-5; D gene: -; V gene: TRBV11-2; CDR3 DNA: TGTGCCAGCAGCTTGCTACACGGGGGAGAGACCCAGTACTTC; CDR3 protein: CASSLLHGGETQYF
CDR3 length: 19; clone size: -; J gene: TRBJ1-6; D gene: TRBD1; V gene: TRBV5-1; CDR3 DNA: TGCGCCAGCAGCTTCGGACAGGACTCTATTCGCTCCTATAATTCACCCCTCCACTTT; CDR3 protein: CASSFGQDSIRSYNSPLHF
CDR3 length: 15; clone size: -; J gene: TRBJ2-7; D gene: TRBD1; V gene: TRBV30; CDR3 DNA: TGTGCCTGGAATAACGGTCGACAGGGGATGAACGGGCAGTACTTC; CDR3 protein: CAWNNGRQGMNGQYF
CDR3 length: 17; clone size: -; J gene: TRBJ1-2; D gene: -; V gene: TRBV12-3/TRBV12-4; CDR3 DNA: TGTGCCAGCAGCGTGGAATTTTTCGGCAGGGAGGGGAATGGCTACACCTTC; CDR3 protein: CASSVEFFGREGNGYTF
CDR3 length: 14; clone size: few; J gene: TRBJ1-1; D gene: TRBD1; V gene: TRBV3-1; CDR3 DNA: TGTGCCAGCAGCCAAGGCGACAGGGGCCTTGAAGCTTTCTTT; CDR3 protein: CASSQGDRGLEAFF
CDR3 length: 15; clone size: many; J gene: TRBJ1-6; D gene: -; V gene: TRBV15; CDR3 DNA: TGTGCCACCAGCAGAGGGGGGTCCGATAATTCACCCCTCCACTTT; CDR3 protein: CATSRGGSDNSPLHF
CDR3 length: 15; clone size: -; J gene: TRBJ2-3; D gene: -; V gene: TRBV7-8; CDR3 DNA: TGTGCCAGCAGCTCACAGGGATGGAGGGGAGATACGCAGTATTTT; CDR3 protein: CASSSQGWRGDTQYF
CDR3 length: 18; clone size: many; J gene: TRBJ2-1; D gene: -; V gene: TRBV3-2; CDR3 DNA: TGTGCCAGCAGCCAAGTAGGGGGCGGGAGGACGTCCTACAATGAGCAGTTCTTC; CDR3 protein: CASSQVGGGRTSYNEQFF
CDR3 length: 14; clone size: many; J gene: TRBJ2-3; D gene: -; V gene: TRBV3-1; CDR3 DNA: TGTGCCAGCAGCCAAGATGGTGGGATAGATACGCAGTATTTT; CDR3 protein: CASSQDGGIDTQYF
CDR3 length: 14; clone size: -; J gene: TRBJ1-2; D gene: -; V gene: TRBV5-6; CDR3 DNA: TGTGCCAGCAGCTTGCGGTTGCAGCCCTATGGCTACACCTTC; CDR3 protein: CASSLRLQPYGYTF
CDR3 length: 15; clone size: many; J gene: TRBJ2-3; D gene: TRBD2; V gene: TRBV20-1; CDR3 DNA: TGCAGTTCCCCCGGCGGGGGGACTAGCACAGATACGCAGTATTTT; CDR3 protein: CSSPGGGTSTDTQYF
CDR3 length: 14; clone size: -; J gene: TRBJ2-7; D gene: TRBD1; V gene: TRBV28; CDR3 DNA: TGTGCCAGCAGAAAGACAGGGGGCGGCTACGAGCAGTACTTC; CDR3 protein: CASRKTGGGYEQYF